Below are 20 T cell receptor beta chains sequenced from a single sample in a study of cytomegalovirus exposure and HLA in healthy donors. The assay was immunoSEQ multiplex PCR, and TCRdb's table has in-frame clones only and misses some. The sample lists around 120,000 clones; 85% to 90% were seen once. Sequencing input: PBMCs. The origin of the receptors is a young woman in good health and CMV-seronegative.

The rearrangement uses TRBV4-3 and TRBJ2-5; D possibly corresponds to TRBD1 (5 bases). The ends were cut back, 3 bases at V and 0 bases at J, with 11 bases in the middle. The CDR3 sequence is 15 residues long. From germline, CDR1 is LGHNA and CDR2 YSLEER. As DNA, the CDR3 is TGCGCCAGCAGCCAGGGAACAGGACACCAAGAGACCCAGTACTTC. Its translation: CASSQGTGHQETQYF.

The chain has TRBV10-3 and TRBJ1-1; D call uncertain. Germline CDR1 is ENHRY and CDR2 is SYGVKD. The germline V and J ends were trimmed by 3 bases and 7 bases, with 9 bases remaining between them. This CDR3 spans 12 amino acids. The CDR3 nucleotides are TGTGCCATCAGTGAATTACAAAATGAAGCTTTCTTT. Its protein is CAISELQNEAFF.

The chain is built from TRBV19 and TRBJ2-1; 7 bases are shared with TRBD2. With V trimmed by 6 bases and J by 8 bases, 4 bases remained unmatched. CDR1 and CDR2 (germline): LNHDA, SQIVND (reference sequence). The CDR3 consists of 12 residues. CDR3 in amino acids: CASRAGEDEQFF. CDR3 nucleotide sequence: TGTGCCAGTAGGGCGGGAGAGGATGAGCAGTTCTTC.

V usage is TRBV14 and J usage is TRBJ2-1; D uncertain. The V end lost 2 bases, the J end lost 5 bases, and 10 bases lay between the germline ends. The CDR3 is 14 amino acids. Looked up from germline, CDR1 is SGHDN and CDR2 is FVKESK. CDR3 nucleotides: TGTGCCAGCAGCCAATTAGGTGGAGACAATGAGCAGTTCTTC. As protein: CASSQLGGDNEQFF.

The rearrangement uses TRBV9 and TRBJ2-3, with 8 bases that match TRBD2. The CDR3 totals 15 residues. Germline V gene sequence: CDR1 SGDLS, CDR2 YYNGEE. Losses at the gene ends were 0 bases for V and 6 bases for J; bases not matched to a gene: 6. The CDR3 DNA reads as TGTGCCAGCAGCGTAGCTCTCGGGGGGGCGGATACGCAGTATTTT. Its protein product is CASSVALGGADTQYF.

The chain links TRBV7-9 to TRBJ1-1; D gene uncertain. Germline V gene sequence: CDR1 SEHNR, CDR2 FQNEAQ (reference sequence). The CDR3 length is 15 residues. With 4 bases removed from V and 1 base from J, the gap between germline ends came to 13 bases. CDR3: CASSSLGLGNTEAFF. In DNA, the CDR3 is TGTGCCAGCAGCTCCCTAGGCCTAGGGAACACTGAAGCTTTCTTT.

The J gene is TRBJ1-2, the V gene TRBV5-1; 10 nucleotides align to TRBD1. V trimming: 0 bases; J trimming: 5 bases; junction bases outside the gene matches: 4. This CDR3 is 15 amino acids long. Germline V gene lookup returns CDR1 SGHRS and CDR2 YFSETQ. CDR3 sequence (DNA): TGCGCCAGCAGCTTGGGGACAGGGGGGCAGTATGGCTACACCTTC. This sequence encodes CASSLGTGGQYGYTF. Full variable domain (missing parts from reference TRBV5-1 and TRBJ1-2): KAGVTQTPRYLIKTRGQQVTLSCSPISGHRSVSWYQQTPGQGLQFLFEYFSETQRNKGNFPGRFSGRQFSNSRSEMNVSTLELGDSALYLCASSLGTGGQYGYTFGSGTRLTVV.

The DNA for the CDR3 is TGTGCTAGTGGTTTGGTACTAGCGGGACTAAATGAGCAGTTCTTC. Amino acid sequence: CASGLVLAGLNEQFF. The chain carries TRBV12-5 and TRBJ2-1; 10 nucleotides align to TRBD2. CDR3 length: 15 amino acids. V was clipped by 0 bases and J by 7 bases; unmatched bases: 3. Germline V gives CDR1 LGHNT, CDR2 FRNRAP.

The rearrangement links TRBV11-3 to TRBJ2-7; TRBD2 is a possible D gene (6 bases). Germline CDR1 and CDR2: SGHNT and YENEEA. Trimming shortened V by 5 bases and J by 5 bases, and 16 bases separated the two germline ends. The length of the CDR3 is 14 residues. The CDR3 DNA follows: TGTGCCAGCAGCCTCCGACTAGGCGAGGACGAGCAGTACTTC. Protein: CASSLRLGEDEQYF.

The chain joins TRBV6-5 to TRBJ2-3; the match to TRBD1 covers 7 bases. This CDR3 region has 14 residues. V shed 3 bases and J 4 bases; nucleotides not matched to a gene: 4. The germline gives CDR1 MNHEY, CDR2 SVGAGI. CDR3: CASSYWDRPDTQYF. The CDR3 DNA reads TGTGCCAGCAGTTATTGGGACAGACCAGATACGCAGTATTTT.

V usage is TRBV28 and J usage is TRBJ1-4; TRBD1 agrees at 8 bases. In germline, CDR1 is MDHEN, CDR2 SYDVKM. The CDR3 has 17 residues. V lost 6 bases and J lost 5; bases outside the gene matches: 14. CDR3 bases: TGTGCCAGCAGGTCCCCCCACGACAGGGGCGAAAATGAAAAACTGTTTTTT. This sequence encodes CASRSPHDRGENEKLFF.

The chain links TRBV28 to TRBJ1-6; the D gene is possibly TRBD1 (5 bases). Per germline, CDR1 MDHEN and CDR2 SYDVKM. The CDR3 sequence is 15 residues long. With 3 bases removed from V and 6 bases from J, the gap between germline ends came to 12 bases. CDR3 nucleotide sequence: TGTGCCAGCAGTTTTGGCAGGGCAACTAATTCACCCCTCCACTTT. It translates to CASSFGRATNSPLHF.

This clone was seen a few times. The chain links TRBV5-6 to TRBJ1-3; no firm D call. With 2 bases removed from V and 1 base from J, the gap between germline ends came to 7 bases. The CDR3 runs to 14 residues. The germline gives CDR1 SGHDT, CDR2 YYEEEE. The CDR3 DNA follows: TGTGCCAGCAGCTTCCTCCCGTCTGGAAACACCATATATTTT. This codes for CASSFLPSGNTIYF.

The V and J genes are TRBV13 and TRBJ2-1, with D possibly being TRBD1 (5 bases). V was pared by 5 bases and J by 7 bases, with 12 bases between. CDR3 length equals 13 residues. Germline CDR1 reads PRHDT; CDR2 reads FYEKMQ (reference sequence). The CDR3 coding sequence is TGTGCCAGCAGCCCGGCAGGGTTTAATGAGCAGTTCTTC. Translation gives CASSPAGFNEQFF.

The V and J genes are TRBV9 and TRBJ1-2, with TRBD1 matching over 7 bases. V was pared by 4 bases and J by 3 bases, with 6 bases of the junction left unmatched. In germline, CDR1 is SGDLS, CDR2 YYNGEE. The CDR3 is 14 residues long. CDR3 protein: CASSPDREDYGYTF. The CDR3 region has the DNA TGTGCCAGCAGCCCCGACAGGGAGGACTATGGCTACACCTTC.

This chain uses TRBV7-9 with TRBJ1-5, with 7 bases lining up with TRBD1. Germline lookup yields CDR1 SEHNR and CDR2 FQNEAQ (reference sequence). Germline trimming cut 1 base from V and 4 bases from J; bases unmatched to any gene: 1. This CDR3 has 14 residues. This chain's CDR3 is CASSLEQGNQPQHF. The DNA for the CDR3 is TGTGCCAGCAGCTTAGAACAGGGGAATCAGCCCCAGCATTTT.

The rearrangement uses TRBV30 and TRBJ2-7; maybe TRBD1 (6 bases). The CDR3 totals 13 residues. The germline gives CDR1 GTSNPN, CDR2 SVGIG (reference sequence). V dropped 2 bases and J dropped 6 bases, with 14 bases sitting between them. The chain's CDR3 is CAWSQGMFPEQYF. The CDR3 DNA reads as TGTGCCTGGAGTCAGGGGATGTTCCCCGAGCAGTACTTC.

In its sample, this clone was seen a few times. The V and J genes are TRBV2 and TRBJ2-1; possible D gene TRBD2, 6 bases. The CDR3 covers 13 residues. Trimming took off 6 bases at V and 4 bases at J, with 10 bases between the two ends. Per germline, CDR1 SNHLY and CDR2 FYNNEI. The CDR3 DNA is TGTGCCAGCAGCGAGGGGACTTACAATGAGCAGTTCTTC. It encodes CASSEGTYNEQFF.

The chain is built from TRBV19 and TRBJ1-5, with 8 bases fitting TRBD1. V shed 4 bases and J 7 bases; nucleotides not matched to a gene: 9. Germline CDR1 is LNHDA and CDR2 is SQIVND (reference sequence). The CDR3 has 15 residues. The CDR3 coding sequence is TGTGCCAGTAGTACCACCGGACAGGGTTACCAGCCCCAGCATTTT. The encoded protein is CASSTTGQGYQPQHF.

The genes are TRBV19 and TRBJ1-2; 9 bases line up with TRBD1. Per the germline V gene, CDR1 is LNHDA and CDR2 is SQIVND (reference sequence). The CDR3 totals 14 residues. The V gene end was trimmed by 1 base and the J gene end by 10 bases; junction bases not matched to a gene: 7. This CDR3 is CASSIGGTGNSYTF. CDR3 nucleotide sequence: TGTGCCAGTAGTATAGGTGGGACAGGGAATTCCTACACCTTC. The whole variable domain, remainder taken from reference TRBV19 and TRBJ1-2, is DGGITQSPKYLFRKEGQNVTLSCEQNLNHDAMYWYRQDPGQGLRLIYYSQIVNDFQKGDIAEGYSVSREKKESFPLTVTSAQKNPTAFYLCASSIGGTGNSYTFGSGTRLTVV.